A selection of T cell receptor beta chains follows, all from one sample in a study of T cells after yellow fever vaccination. Via MiXCR, TCRdb re-called the 5' RACE reads, giving one row per CDR3 protein. The sample includes more than 300,000 distinct CDR3 sequences, about 10% of them seen just once. The specimen was CD4+ T cells sorted from PBMCs, collected 45 days after the yellow fever booster vaccination. The receptor set was obtained from a man between 18 and 29 years old who received the YFV17D yellow fever vaccine. Each CDR3 is given with its conserved first and last residue. The D gene is left open where the match is weak. Size tells how often a clone was seen (once, few, many) or the class of an expanded clone, and some rows leave it out.

CDR3 DNA,CDR3 protein,CDR3 length,V gene,clone size,D gene,J gene
TGTGCCAGCAGCTTAGGACGGAGCCGAGGGGCCCAGTACTTC,CASSLGRSRGAQYF,14,TRBV11-1,.,.,TRBJ2-5
TGTGCCAGCAGTTTAGGGACTGACAATGAGCAGTTCTTC,CASSLGTDNEQFF,13,TRBV7-7,many,.,TRBJ2-1
TGTGCCAGCAGCCGACTAGCGAGCTACACCGGGGAGCTGTTTTTT,CASSRLASYTGELFF,15,TRBV3-1,few,TRBD2,TRBJ2-2
TGTGCCAGCAGCAAAGACGGACAGGGAAATTCACCCCTCCACTTT,CASSKDGQGNSPLHF,15,TRBV9,few,TRBD1,TRBJ1-6
TGTGCCAGCAGCACAGGGACAGACTACGAGCAGTACTTC,CASSTGTDYEQYF,13,TRBV7-2,.,TRBD1,TRBJ2-7
TGCGCCAGCAGTCATAACAGGGTTTCCTACGAGCAGTACTTC,CASSHNRVSYEQYF,14,TRBV10-2,.,.,TRBJ2-7
TGTGCCAGTAGTTCGGGACAGGGATCTTCTGGGGCCAACGTCCTGACTTTC,CASSSGQGSSGANVLTF,17,TRBV19,.,TRBD1,TRBJ2-6
TGTGCCAGCAGCCGTAGCTCGGGGGCCGCCGAGACCCAGTACTTC,CASSRSSGAAETQYF,15,TRBV7-2,few,.,TRBJ2-5
TGCAGTGCTAGGGTCCTTCTGGGTTGGGAGACCCAGTACTTC,CSARVLLGWETQYF,14,TRBV20-1,few,.,TRBJ2-5
TGTGCCAGCAGCTTAGTTTGGGCCCAAGCGCGATCTAACTATGGCTACACCTTC,CASSLVWAQARSNYGYTF,18,TRBV7-2,few,.,TRBJ1-2
TGTGCCATCAGTGCACCCTCCGGGACAGGGTTCGACGAGCAGTACTTC,CAISAPSGTGFDEQYF,16,TRBV10-3,.,TRBD1,TRBJ2-7
TGCGCCAGCAGCCAAGGAGACAGGTATCATGAGCAGTTCTTC,CASSQGDRYHEQFF,14,TRBV4-1,few,.,TRBJ2-1
TGTGCCAGCAGCCAACAACCCAGACTAGCGGGGGGAGCTCGGAGGGAAGATACGCAGTATTTT,CASSQQPRLAGGARREDTQYF,21,TRBV4-2,few,TRBD2,TRBJ2-3
TGCGCCAGCAGCCAAGTCTGGGATCAGCCCCAGCATTTT,CASSQVWDQPQHF,13,TRBV4-3,few,.,TRBJ1-5